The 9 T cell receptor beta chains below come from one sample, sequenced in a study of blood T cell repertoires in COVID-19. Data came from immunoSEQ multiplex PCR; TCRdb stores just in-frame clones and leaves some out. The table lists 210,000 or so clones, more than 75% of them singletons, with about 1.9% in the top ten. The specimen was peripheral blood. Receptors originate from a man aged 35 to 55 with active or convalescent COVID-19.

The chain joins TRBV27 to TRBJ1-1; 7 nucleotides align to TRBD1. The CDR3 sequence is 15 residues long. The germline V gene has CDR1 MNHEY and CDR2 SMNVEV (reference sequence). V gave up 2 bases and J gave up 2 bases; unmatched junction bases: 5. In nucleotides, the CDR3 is TGTGCCAGCAGTTTAGACAGGGCATTAAACACTGAAGCTTTCTTT. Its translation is CASSLDRALNTEAFF.

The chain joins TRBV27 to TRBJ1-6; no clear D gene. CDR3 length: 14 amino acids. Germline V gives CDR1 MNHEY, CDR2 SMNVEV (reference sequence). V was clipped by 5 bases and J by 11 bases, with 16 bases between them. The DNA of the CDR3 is TGTGCCAGCAGTCCTACCTTTTACCCCGCACCCCTCCACTTT. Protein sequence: CASSPTFYPAPLHF.

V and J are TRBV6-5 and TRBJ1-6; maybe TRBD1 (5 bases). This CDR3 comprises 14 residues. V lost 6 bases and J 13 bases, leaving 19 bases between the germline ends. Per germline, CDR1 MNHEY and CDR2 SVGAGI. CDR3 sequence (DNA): TGTGCCAGCAGGCGGACGGACGCGGGGGGTCCCCTCCACTTT. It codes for CASRRTDAGGPLHF.

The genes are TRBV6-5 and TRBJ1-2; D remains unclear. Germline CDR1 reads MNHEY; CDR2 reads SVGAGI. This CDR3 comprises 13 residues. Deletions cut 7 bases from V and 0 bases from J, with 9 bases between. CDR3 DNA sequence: TGTGCCAGCACACCTAGAGCTAACTATGGCTACACCTTC. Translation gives CASTPRANYGYTF.

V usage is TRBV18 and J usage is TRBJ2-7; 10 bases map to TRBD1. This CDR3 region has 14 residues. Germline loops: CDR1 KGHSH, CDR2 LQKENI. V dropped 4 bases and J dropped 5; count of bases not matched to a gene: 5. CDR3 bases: TGTGCCAGCTCACGAGGGACAGGGGAAGACGAGCAGTACTTC. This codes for CASSRGTGEDEQYF.

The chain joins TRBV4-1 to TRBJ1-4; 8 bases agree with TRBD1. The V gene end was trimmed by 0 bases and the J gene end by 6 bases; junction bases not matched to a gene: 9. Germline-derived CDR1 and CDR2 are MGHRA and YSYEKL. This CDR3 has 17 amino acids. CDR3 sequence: CASSQDPQQGGDEKLFF. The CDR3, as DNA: TGCGCCAGCAGCCAAGATCCCCAACAGGGGGGAGATGAAAAACTGTTTTTT.

For the CDR3, the DNA is TGTGCCAGCAGTGAACAGGGGATCAGCACAGATACGCAGTATTTT. Translation gives CASSEQGISTDTQYF. This chain connects TRBV2 to TRBJ2-3; a possible D gene is TRBD1 (6 bases). This CDR3 region has 15 residues. V lost 2 bases to trimming and J lost 0 bases, with 9 bases between them. The germline gives CDR1 SNHLY, CDR2 FYNNEI. Full variable domain (rest looked up from reference TRBV2 and TRBJ2-3): EPEVTQTPSHQVTQMGQEVILRCVPISNHLYFYWYRQILGQKVEFLVSFYNNEISEKSEIFDDQFSVERPDGSNFTLKIRSTKLEDSAMYFCASSEQGISTDTQYFGPGTRLTVL.

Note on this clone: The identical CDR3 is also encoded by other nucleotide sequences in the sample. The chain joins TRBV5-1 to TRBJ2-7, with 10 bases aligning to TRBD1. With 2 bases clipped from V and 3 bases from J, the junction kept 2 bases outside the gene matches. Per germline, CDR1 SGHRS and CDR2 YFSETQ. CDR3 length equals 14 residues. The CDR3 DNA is TGCGCCAGCAGCTTACGGACAGGGGGCTACGAGCAGTACTTC. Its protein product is CASSLRTGGYEQYF.

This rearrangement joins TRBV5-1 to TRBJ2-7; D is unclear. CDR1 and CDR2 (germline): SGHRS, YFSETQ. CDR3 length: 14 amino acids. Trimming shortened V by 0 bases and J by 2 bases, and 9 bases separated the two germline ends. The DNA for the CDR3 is TGCGCCAGCAGCTTGGACAGTCAGGCCTACGAGCAGTACTTC. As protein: CASSLDSQAYEQYF. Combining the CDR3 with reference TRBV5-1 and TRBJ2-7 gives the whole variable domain KAGVTQTPRYLIKTRGQQVTLSCSPISGHRSVSWYQQTPGQGLQFLFEYFSETQRNKGNFPGRFSGRQFSNSRSEMNVSTLELGDSALYLCASSLDSQAYEQYFGPGTRLTVT.